This T cell receptor (beta chain) is drawn from a study of neoadjuvant anti-PD-1 for oral cavity cancer. About the study: Nivolumab at 3 mg/kg was mostly given biweekly, three to four doses, pre-surgery. Non-progressing patients received a fourth nivolumab dose near day 43, then surgery on days 50-56. Overall study results and limits: Pretreatment Treg/Th17 ratio correlated inversely with post-treatment tumor clonality.

Stage II-IVA oral cavity squamous cell carcinoma was new and untreated by systemic or radiation therapy. In its sample, this clone was seen once. What it binds is unknown. TCRdb's copy holds only in-frame clones and misses some; the assay was immunoSEQ multiplex PCR. The sample holds roughly 14,000 clones; 65% to 75% are singletons and the top ten take roughly 2%. The germline CDR1 and CDR2 sequences are GTSNPN and SVGIG (reference sequence). CDR3 length: 13 residues. V lost 5 bases and J lost 12, with 19 bases in between. Sequencing used PBMCs, obtained before nivolumab (anti-PD-1) treatment. The TCR originated in a person between 35 and 79 years old with oral cavity squamous cell carcinoma. The chain couples TRBV30 to TRBJ1-4; perhaps TRBD1 as D (6 bases). The CDR3 nucleotides are TGTGCCTGGTCACAGGGCCGTTTAGGAGAACTGTTTTTT. As protein: CAWSQGRLGELFF.